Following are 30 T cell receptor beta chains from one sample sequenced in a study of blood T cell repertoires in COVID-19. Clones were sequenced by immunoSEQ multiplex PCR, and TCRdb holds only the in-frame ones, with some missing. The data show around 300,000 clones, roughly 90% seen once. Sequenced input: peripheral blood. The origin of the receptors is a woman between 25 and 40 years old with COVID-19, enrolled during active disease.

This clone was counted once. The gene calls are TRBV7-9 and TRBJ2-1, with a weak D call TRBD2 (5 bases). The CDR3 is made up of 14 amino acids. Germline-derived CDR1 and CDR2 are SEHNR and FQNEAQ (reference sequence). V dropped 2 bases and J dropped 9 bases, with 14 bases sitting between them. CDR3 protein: CASSLSGGGGEQFF. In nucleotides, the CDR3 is TGTGCCAGCAGCTTAAGCGGCGGAGGAGGTGAGCAGTTCTTC.

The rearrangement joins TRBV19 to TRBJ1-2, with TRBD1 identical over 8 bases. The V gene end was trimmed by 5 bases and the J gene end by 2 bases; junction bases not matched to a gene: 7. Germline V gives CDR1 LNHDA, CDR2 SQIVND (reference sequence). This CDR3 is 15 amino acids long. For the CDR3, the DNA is TGTGCCAGTAGTCCGGGGACAGGCCAAAACTATGGCTACACCTTC. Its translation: CASSPGTGQNYGYTF.

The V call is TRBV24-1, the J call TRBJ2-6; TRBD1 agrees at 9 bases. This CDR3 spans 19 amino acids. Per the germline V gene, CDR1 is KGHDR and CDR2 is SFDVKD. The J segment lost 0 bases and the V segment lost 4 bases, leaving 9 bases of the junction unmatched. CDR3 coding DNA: TGTGCCACCAGTGAAACCACCGGGACAGGGAGCTCTGGGGCCAACGTCCTGACTTTC. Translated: CATSETTGTGSSGANVLTF.

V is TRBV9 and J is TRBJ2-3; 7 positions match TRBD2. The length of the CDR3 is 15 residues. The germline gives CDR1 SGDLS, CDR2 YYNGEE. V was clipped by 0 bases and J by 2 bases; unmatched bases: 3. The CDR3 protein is CASSVEGTNTDTQYF. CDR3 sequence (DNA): TGTGCCAGCAGCGTAGAAGGGACTAACACAGATACGCAGTATTTT. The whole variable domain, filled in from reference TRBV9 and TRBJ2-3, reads DSGVTQTPKHLITATGQRVTLRCSPRSGDLSVYWYQQSLDQGLQFLIQYYNGEERAKGNILERFSAQQFPDLHSELNLSSLELGDSALYFCASSVEGTNTDTQYFGPGTRLTVL.

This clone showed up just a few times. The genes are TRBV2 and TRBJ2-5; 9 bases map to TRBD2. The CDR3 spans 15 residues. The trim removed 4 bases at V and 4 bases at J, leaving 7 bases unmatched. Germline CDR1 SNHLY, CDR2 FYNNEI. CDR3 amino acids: CASSGPAGGRETQYF. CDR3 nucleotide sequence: TGTGCCAGCAGTGGTCCAGCGGGGGGTCGAGAGACCCAGTACTTC.

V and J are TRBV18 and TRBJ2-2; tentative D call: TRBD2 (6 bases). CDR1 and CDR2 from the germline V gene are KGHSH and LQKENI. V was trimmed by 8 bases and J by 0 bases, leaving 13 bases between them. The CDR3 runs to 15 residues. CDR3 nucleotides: TGTGCCAGCCAAGGGGACTCGCCGAACACCGGGGAGCTGTTTTTT. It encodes CASQGDSPNTGELFF.

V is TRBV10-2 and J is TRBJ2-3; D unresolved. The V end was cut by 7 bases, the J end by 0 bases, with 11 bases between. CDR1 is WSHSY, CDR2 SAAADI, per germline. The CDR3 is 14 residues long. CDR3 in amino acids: CASISVVSTDTQYF. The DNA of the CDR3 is TGCGCCAGCATTTCGGTAGTTAGCACAGATACGCAGTATTTT.

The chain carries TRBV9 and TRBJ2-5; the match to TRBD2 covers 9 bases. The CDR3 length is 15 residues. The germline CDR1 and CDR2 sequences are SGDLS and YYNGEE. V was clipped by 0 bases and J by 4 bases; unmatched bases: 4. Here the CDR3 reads CASSVVGTSTETQYF. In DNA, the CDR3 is TGTGCCAGCAGCGTAGTGGGGACTAGCACAGAGACCCAGTACTTC.

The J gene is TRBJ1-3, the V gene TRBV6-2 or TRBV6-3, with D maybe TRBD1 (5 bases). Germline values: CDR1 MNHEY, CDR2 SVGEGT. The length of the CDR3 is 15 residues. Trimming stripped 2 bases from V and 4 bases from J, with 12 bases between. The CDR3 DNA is TGTGCCAGCAGTTACGCGGCAGGGCTCGGAAACACCATATATTTT. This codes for CASSYAAGLGNTIYF.

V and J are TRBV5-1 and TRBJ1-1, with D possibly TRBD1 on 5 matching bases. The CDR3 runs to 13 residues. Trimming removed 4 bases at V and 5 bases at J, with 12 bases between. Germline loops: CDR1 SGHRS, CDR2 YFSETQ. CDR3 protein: CASSLPQGTEAFF. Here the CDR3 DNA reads TGCGCCAGCAGCCTCCCTCAGGGTACTGAAGCTTTCTTT. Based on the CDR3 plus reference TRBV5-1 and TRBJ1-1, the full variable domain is KAGVTQTPRYLIKTRGQQVTLSCSPISGHRSVSWYQQTPGQGLQFLFEYFSETQRNKGNFPGRFSGRQFSNSRSEMNVSTLELGDSALYLCASSLPQGTEAFFGQGTRLTVV.

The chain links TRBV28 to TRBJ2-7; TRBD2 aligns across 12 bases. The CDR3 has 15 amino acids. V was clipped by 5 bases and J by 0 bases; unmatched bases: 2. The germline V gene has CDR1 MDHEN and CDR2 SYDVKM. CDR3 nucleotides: TGTGCCAGCAGTCCGGGACTAGCGGGCTCCTACGAGCAGTACTTC. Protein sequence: CASSPGLAGSYEQYF. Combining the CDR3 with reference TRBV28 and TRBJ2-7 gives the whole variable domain DVKVTQSSRYLVKRTGEKVFLECVQDMDHENMFWYRQDPGLGLRLIYFSYDVKMKEKGDIPEGYSVSREKKERFSLILESASTNQTSMYLCASSPGLAGSYEQYFGPGTRLTVT.

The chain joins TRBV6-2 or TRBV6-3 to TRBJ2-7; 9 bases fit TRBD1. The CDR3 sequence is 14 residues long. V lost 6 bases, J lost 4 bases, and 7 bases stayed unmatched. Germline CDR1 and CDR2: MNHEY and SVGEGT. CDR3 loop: CASSPGQGWYEQYF. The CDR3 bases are TGTGCCAGCAGCCCGGGACAGGGATGGTACGAGCAGTACTTC.

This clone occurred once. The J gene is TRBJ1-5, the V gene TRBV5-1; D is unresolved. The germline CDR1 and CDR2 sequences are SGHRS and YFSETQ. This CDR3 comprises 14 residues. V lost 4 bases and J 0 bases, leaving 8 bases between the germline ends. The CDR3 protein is CASSEGDSNQPQHF. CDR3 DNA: TGCGCCAGCAGCGAGGGCGATAGCAATCAGCCCCAGCATTTT.

The CDR3, as DNA: TGCGCCAGCAGCTGGCGCGGGACAGGAATGACCGGGGAGCTGTTTTTT. It yields the protein CASSWRGTGMTGELFF. The rearrangement links TRBV5-1 to TRBJ2-2; 8 positions agree with TRBD1. V gave up 3 bases and J gave up 5 bases; unmatched junction bases: 9. The CDR3 totals 16 residues. CDR1 is SGHRS, CDR2 YFSETQ, per germline.

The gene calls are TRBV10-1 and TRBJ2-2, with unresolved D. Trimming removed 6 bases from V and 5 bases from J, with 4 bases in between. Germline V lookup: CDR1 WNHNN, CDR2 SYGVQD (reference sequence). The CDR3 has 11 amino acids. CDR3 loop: CASRSTGELFF. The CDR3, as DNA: TGCGCCAGCAGGAGTACCGGGGAGCTGTTTTTT.

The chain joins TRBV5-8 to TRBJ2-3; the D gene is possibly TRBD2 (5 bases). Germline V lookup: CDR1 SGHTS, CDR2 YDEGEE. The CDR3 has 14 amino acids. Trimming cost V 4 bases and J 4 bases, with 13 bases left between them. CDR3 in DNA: TGTGCCAGCAGCAATCTAGAGAGGGCAGATACGCAGTATTTT. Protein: CASSNLERADTQYF. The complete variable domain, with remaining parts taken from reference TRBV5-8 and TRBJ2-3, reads EAGVTQSPTHLIKTRGQQATLRCSPISGHTSVYWYQQALGLGLQFLLWYDEGEERNRGNFPPRFSGRQFPNYSSELNVNALELEDSALYLCASSNLERADTQYFGPGTRLTVL.

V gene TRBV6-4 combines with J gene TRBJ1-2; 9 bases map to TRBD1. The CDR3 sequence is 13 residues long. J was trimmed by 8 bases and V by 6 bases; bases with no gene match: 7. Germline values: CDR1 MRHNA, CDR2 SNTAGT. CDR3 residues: CASRAGTGYGYTF. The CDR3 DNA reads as TGTGCCAGCAGAGCAGGGACAGGGTACGGCTACACCTTC.

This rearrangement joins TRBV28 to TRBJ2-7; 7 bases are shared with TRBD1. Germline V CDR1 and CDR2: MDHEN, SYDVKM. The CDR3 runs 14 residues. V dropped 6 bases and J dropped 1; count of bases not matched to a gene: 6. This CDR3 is CASRKQGRSYEQYF. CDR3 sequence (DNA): TGTGCCAGCAGAAAACAGGGGAGATCCTACGAGCAGTACTTC.

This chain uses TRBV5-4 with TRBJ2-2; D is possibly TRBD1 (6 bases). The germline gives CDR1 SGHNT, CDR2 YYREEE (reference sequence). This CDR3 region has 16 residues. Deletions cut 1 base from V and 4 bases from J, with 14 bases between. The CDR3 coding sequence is TGTGCCAGCAGCTTGTATTACAGGGCGAGCACCGGGGAGCTGTTTTTT. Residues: CASSLYYRASTGELFF.

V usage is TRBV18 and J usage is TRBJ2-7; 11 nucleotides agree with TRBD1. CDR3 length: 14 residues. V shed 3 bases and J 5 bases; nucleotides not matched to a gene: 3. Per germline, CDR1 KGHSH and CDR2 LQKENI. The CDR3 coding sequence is TGTGCCAGCTCACCCGGGACAGGGGGACACGAGCAGTACTTC. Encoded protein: CASSPGTGGHEQYF.

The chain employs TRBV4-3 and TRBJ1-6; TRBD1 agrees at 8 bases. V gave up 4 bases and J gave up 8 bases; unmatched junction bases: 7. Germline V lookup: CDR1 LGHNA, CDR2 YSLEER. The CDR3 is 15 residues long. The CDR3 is CASSRSGGMDSPLHF. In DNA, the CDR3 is TGCGCCAGCAGCCGATCAGGGGGCATGGATTCACCCCTCCACTTT.

The CDR3 DNA sequence: TGCGCCAGCAGCCCAATTGGGCGGGAGAGGGCAGATACGCAGTATTTT. Its protein product is CASSPIGRERADTQYF. This sequence joins TRBV4-1 and TRBJ2-3, with TRBD2 matching over 7 bases. The V segment lost 4 bases and the J segment 4 bases; nucleotides outside the gene matches: 11. CDR3 size: 16 residues. Germline CDR1 and CDR2: MGHRA and YSYEKL.

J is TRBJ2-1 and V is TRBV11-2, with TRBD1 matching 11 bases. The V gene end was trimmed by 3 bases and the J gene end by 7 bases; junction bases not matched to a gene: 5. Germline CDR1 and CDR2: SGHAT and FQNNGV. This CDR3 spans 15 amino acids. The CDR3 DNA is TGTGCCAGCAGCTTCCGGGACAGGGGGGCGAATGAGCAGTTCTTC. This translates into CASSFRDRGANEQFF.

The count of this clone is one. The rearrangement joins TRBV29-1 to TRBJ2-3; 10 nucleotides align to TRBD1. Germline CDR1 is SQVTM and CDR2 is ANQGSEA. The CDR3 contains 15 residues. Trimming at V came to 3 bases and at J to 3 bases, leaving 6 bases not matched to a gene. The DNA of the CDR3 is TGCAGCGTTGATTCCCCGGGACAGGGGACAGATACGCAGTATTTT. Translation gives CSVDSPGQGTDTQYF.

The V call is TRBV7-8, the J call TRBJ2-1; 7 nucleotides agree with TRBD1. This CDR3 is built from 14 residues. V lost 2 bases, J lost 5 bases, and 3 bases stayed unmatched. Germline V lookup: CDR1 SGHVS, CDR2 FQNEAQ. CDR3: CASSLRQGDNEQFF. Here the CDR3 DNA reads TGTGCCAGCAGCTTACGACAGGGCGACAATGAGCAGTTCTTC.

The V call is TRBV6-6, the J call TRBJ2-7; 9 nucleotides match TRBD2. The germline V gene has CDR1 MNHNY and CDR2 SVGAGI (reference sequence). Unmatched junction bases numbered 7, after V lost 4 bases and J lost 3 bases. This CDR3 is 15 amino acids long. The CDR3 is CASSSWREGHYEQYF. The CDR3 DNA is TGTGCCAGCAGTTCCTGGCGGGAGGGCCACTACGAGCAGTACTTC.

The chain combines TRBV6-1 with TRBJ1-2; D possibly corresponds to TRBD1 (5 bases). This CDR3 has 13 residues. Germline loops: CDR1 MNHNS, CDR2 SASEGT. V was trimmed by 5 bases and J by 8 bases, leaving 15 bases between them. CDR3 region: CASSSRVPRGYTF. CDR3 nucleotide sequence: TGTGCCAGCAGTAGCAGGGTCCCGAGGGGCTACACCTTC.

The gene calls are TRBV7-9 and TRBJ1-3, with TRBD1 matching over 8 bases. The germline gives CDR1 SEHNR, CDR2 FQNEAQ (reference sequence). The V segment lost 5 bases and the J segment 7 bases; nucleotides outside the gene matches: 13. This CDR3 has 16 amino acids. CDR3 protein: CASSTRGQGSRNTIYF. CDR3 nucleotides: TGTGCCAGCAGCACCCGAGGACAGGGAAGTCGGAACACCATATATTTT.

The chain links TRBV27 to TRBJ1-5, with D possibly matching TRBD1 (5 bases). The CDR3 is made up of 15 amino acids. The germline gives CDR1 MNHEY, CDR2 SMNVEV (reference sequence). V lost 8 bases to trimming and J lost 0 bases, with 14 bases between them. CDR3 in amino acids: CASRQQPYSNQPQHF. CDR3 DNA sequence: TGTGCCAGCCGACAGCAACCATATAGCAATCAGCCCCAGCATTTT.

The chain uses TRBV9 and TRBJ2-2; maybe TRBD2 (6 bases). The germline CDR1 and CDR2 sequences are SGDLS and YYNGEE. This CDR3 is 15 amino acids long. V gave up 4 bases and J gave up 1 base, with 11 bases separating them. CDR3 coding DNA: TGTGCCAGCAGCCCCGGGACTTTGAACACCGGGGAGCTGTTTTTT. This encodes CASSPGTLNTGELFF.